Shown below are 9 T cell receptor beta chains from a single sample sequenced in a study of blood T cell repertoires in COVID-19 (dated by TCRdb to 2018 to 2020). Libraries were made using the immunoSEQ multiplex PCR assay. TCRdb carries this immuneACCESS record with in-frame sequences only. Its versions omit some clonotypes, under half of them owing to an unresolved V gene in the studies checked, with the rest unexplained. The sample data list about 160,000 clones, and approximately 90% of these were observed just once. The ten most abundant clones make up around 2.1% of the sample. The specimen sequenced was peripheral blood. The origin of the receptors is a man aged 18 to 30 with acute or convalescent COVID-19.

In its sample, this clone was seen a few times. This rearrangement joins TRBV21-1 to TRBJ1-1; TRBD1 is the table's D call, not checked against the DNA. TRBV21-1 is a documented pseudogene. The CDR3 totals 19 residues. The CDR3 region has the DNA TGTGCCAGCAGCATAGGTTTGAGACAGGGGGAAGACAGGAACACTGAAGCTTTCTTT. Its translation is CASSIGLRQGEDRNTEAFF.

The genes are TRBV30 and TRBJ1-3; weak D call: TRBD1 (6 bases). This CDR3 contains 17 residues. Trimming cost V 4 bases and J 0 bases, with 19 bases left between them. The germline CDR1 and CDR2 sequences are GTSNPN and SVGIG (reference sequence). CDR3: CAWTPGARIVSGNTIYF. CDR3 DNA: TGTGCCTGGACTCCAGGGGCTCGGATCGTCTCTGGAAACACCATATATTTT. The entire variable domain, with the rest obtained from reference TRBV30 and TRBJ1-3, is as follows: SQTIHQWPATLVQPVGSPLSLECTVEGTSNPNLYWYRQAAGRGLQLLFYSVGIGQISSEVPQNLSASRPQDRQFILSSKKLLLSDSGFYLCAWTPGARIVSGNTIYFGEGSWLTVV.

The gene calls are TRBV3-1 (or the pseudogene TRBV3-2) and TRBJ1-2, with 7 bases that match TRBD1. The CDR3 runs to 15 residues. The germline gives CDR1 LGHDT, CDR2 YNNKEL (reference sequence). The V and J ends lost 0 bases and 8 bases, in that order; junction bases with no gene match: 9. CDR3 coding DNA: TGTGCCAGCAGCCAAGACTCGCTTACAGGGGAAGGCTACACCTTC. Its protein product is CASSQDSLTGEGYTF.

CDR3 amino acids: CASSSFLDRGLAGYNEQFF. The DNA of the CDR3 is TGTGCCAGCAGCTCATTCCTCGACAGGGGTTTAGCGGGCTACAATGAGCAGTTCTTC. The V call is TRBV7-9, the J call TRBJ2-1; maybe TRBD1 (8 bases). The germline V gene has CDR1 SEHNR and CDR2 FQNEAQ (reference sequence). The CDR3 is 19 residues long. V was trimmed by 4 bases and J by 3 bases, leaving 25 bases between them.

The chain couples TRBV3-1 (or the pseudogene TRBV3-2) to TRBJ1-4; TRBD1 is a possible D gene (5 bases). The V gene lost 0 bases and the J gene lost 8 bases, with 13 bases spanning the gap. CDR3 size: 15 residues. CDR1 and CDR2 from the germline V gene are LGHDT and YNNKEL (reference sequence). This CDR3 reads CASSQEWQGGEKLFF. The CDR3 nucleotides are TGTGCCAGCAGCCAAGAGTGGCAGGGTGGCGAAAAACTGTTTTTT.

The J gene is TRBJ1-1, the V gene TRBV7-8; D is possibly TRBD1 (5 bases). The length of the CDR3 is 14 residues. Per germline, CDR1 SGHVS and CDR2 FQNEAQ. The germline V and J ends were trimmed by 3 bases and 0 bases, with 8 bases remaining between them. CDR3 sequence reads: CASSLGGVNTEAFF. CDR3 nucleotides: TGTGCCAGCAGCTTGGGGGGGGTGAACACTGAAGCTTTCTTT.

This clone was seen only a few times. This rearrangement joins TRBV6-4 to TRBJ1-2; possible D gene TRBD1, 6 bases. The CDR3 is made up of 13 amino acids. Trimming removed 6 bases at V and 8 bases at J, with 16 bases between. Germline V lookup: CDR1 MRHNA, CDR2 SNTAGT. CDR3 nucleotide sequence: TGTGCCAGCAGATCCCCGGGGGGCCACGGCTACACCTTC. It encodes CASRSPGGHGYTF.

V is TRBV9 and J is TRBJ1-2, with D maybe TRBD1 (5 bases). The V and J ends lost 4 bases and 5 bases respectively, with 18 bases between them. From germline, CDR1 is SGDLS and CDR2 YYNGEE. The CDR3 has 15 residues. The CDR3 loop is CASSPSTGNGYGYTF. CDR3 DNA: TGTGCCAGCAGCCCTTCTACAGGAAACGGGTATGGCTACACCTTC.

J is TRBJ1-1 and V is TRBV9, with D possibly being TRBD1 (5 bases). The ends were cut back, 0 bases at V and 1 base at J, with 10 bases in the middle. Germline CDR1 is SGDLS and CDR2 is YYNGEE. The CDR3 has 15 amino acids. The CDR3 DNA follows: TGTGCCAGCAGCGTAGATACAGGCCAGAACACTGAAGCTTTCTTT. It codes for CASSVDTGQNTEAFF.